The 14 T cell receptor beta chains in this list originate from one sample, sequenced in a study of monozygotic twins with inflammatory bowel disease. Following a re-call of the 5' RACE reads, TCRdb has one entry per CDR3 protein and lacks DNA. The sample table sets out approximately 400,000 distinct CDR3 sequences. Material: blood. These receptors were taken from a human donor with ulcerative colitis or Crohn's disease, or a healthy co-twin of an affected twin (not recorded which).

The chain links TRBV4-2 to TRBJ1-4; without DNA, the TCRdb call of TRBD1 cannot be checked. Germline assignment: CDR1 LGHNA and CDR2 YNFKEQ. This CDR3 is built from 15 residues. The CDR3 sequence: CASSQDRGRAEKLFF.

This chain connects TRBV6-5 to TRBJ1-4; the D call from TCRdb, TRBD1, cannot be confirmed without DNA. Germline CDR1 and CDR2: MNHEY and SVGAGI. The CDR3 extends over 16 amino acids. The CDR3 reads CASSYSGKGALRELFF.

The chain joins TRBV29-1 to TRBJ2-7; TCRdb selects TRBD1, and the lack of DNA leaves this call unchecked. In germline, CDR1 is SQVTM, CDR2 ANQGSEA. This CDR3 comprises 15 residues. The CDR3 sequence: CSVEGRQGSTYEQYF.

J is TRBJ1-2 and V is TRBV12-3 or TRBV12-4. The CDR3 runs to 15 residues. CDR3 sequence: CASSSDVPRAYGYTF.

J is TRBJ1-2 and V is TRBV18; there is no DNA to check the TCRdb D call of TRBD1. CDR3 size: 13 residues. The V gene's germline CDR1 is KGHSH and CDR2 LQKENI. CDR3 loop: CASSPASGDGYTF.

The V gene is TRBV7-2, the J gene TRBJ1-5. The CDR3 sequence is 13 residues long. Germline CDR1 is SGHTA and CDR2 is FQGNSA. The CDR3: CASSLVSIQPQHF.

The chain couples TRBV5-1 to TRBJ2-2; the TCRdb D gene call, TRBD1, has no DNA to confirm it. The CDR3 contains 15 residues. Germline V gene lookup returns CDR1 SGHRS and CDR2 YFSETQ. The CDR3 here is CASSFGTANTGELFF.

This chain connects TRBV18 to TRBJ1-2; TCRdb picks TRBD1, but there is no DNA to check that call. There are 14 residues in the CDR3. Per the germline V gene, CDR1 is KGHSH and CDR2 is LQKENI. The CDR3 spells CASSPLTGGYGYTF.

The chain couples TRBV29-1 to TRBJ2-1; the TRBD1 assignment by TCRdb is unverifiable without DNA. The CDR3 sequence is 12 residues long. The V gene's germline CDR1 is SQVTM and CDR2 ANQGSEA. The CDR3 is CSVGQGDNEQFF.

The CDR3 protein is CASSSGTEPGGNEQFF. The rearrangement uses TRBV7-8 and TRBJ2-1; the TCRdb call, TRBD1, lacks DNA for checking. Germline lookup yields CDR1 SGHVS and CDR2 FQNEAQ. This CDR3 region has 16 residues.

This chain joins TRBV4-2 and TRBJ2-7; TCRdb reports TRBD2, a call that lacks DNA to check it against. The CDR3 contains 16 residues. CDR1 is LGHNA and CDR2 is YNFKEQ in the germline V gene. CDR3 amino acids: CASSPSWDSNSYEQYF.

The gene calls are TRBV20-1 and TRBJ2-3; the D call from TCRdb, TRBD2, cannot be confirmed without DNA. Germline CDR1 and CDR2: DFQATT and SNEGSKA (reference sequence). This CDR3 spans 15 amino acids. This CDR3 reads CSARDWSGAADTQYF.

The chain links TRBV27 to TRBJ1-5; the TCRdb call, TRBD1, lacks DNA for checking. The CDR3 runs 13 residues. The germline CDR1 and CDR2 sequences are MNHEY and SMNVEV (reference sequence). CDR3 loop: CASRTGSEQPQHF.

The chain recombines TRBV7-2 with TRBJ2-4; TCRdb's assignment of TRBD1 cannot be checked, as there is no DNA. Germline V lookup: CDR1 SGHTA, CDR2 FQGNSA. The CDR3 runs 14 residues. CDR3 in amino acids: CASSLQGVSDIQYF.